This T cell receptor (beta chain) originates from a study of Ad26.COV2.S vaccination and SARS-CoV-2 variants. Trimming took 2 bases from V and 11 from J, leaving 9 bases between them. This CDR3 contains 11 residues. The repertoire was sequenced with immunoSEQ multiplex PCR; TCRdb's copy has only in-frame clones and lacks some. The table includes fewer than 500,000 clones, 89% detected once. Whole-study results and caveats: There was a possibility that the TCR breadth and depth analyses underestimated total T cell responses. People who got the vaccine had more spike-specific TCR breadth than people who got placebo. Breadth measured for non-spike TCRs was similar across vaccine and placebo recipients.

Comment on this clone: Its antigen remains unidentified.

Treatment given: some 20 received Ad26.COV2.S at low or high dose, single or two shots; roughly five received placebo; per-sample allocation not given. Vaccine and placebo recipients were sampled on day 63 after the first injection. What was given as vaccine was an Ad26 vector encoding Wuhan-strain SARS-CoV-2 spike. The sequence was obtained from a person between 18 and 59 years old who received the Ad26.COV2.S COVID-19 vaccine or a placebo. The V and J genes are TRBV12-3 or TRBV12-4 and TRBJ1-1, with no clear D. The sample here was peripheral blood, taken in a trial of Ad26.COV2.S vaccine versus placebo. The CDR3 DNA is TGTGCCAGCAGTTTAAGGCAGAGCGCTTTCTTT. The encoded protein is CASSLRQSAFF.